These 11 T cell receptor beta chains originate from one sample sequenced in a study of blood T cells in healthy people across ages. A second PCR of roughly 7 to 11 cycles used a sample-barcoded 5' primer and a J-beta primer mix. In TCRdb, the 5' RACE reads were re-called with MiXCR into one record per CDR3 protein. The sample has over a million distinct CDR3 sequences, around 45% seen once; the top ten hold around 18%. Sequencing input: blood. These receptors were obtained from a woman aged 60-75 years in good health.

This clonotype came up many times. V usage is TRBV20-1 and J usage is TRBJ2-7; D possibly corresponds to TRBD1 (6 bases). V was shortened by 5 bases and J by 3 bases, with 8 bases between the two germline ends. The length of the CDR3 is 11 residues. Germline CDR1 reads DFQATT; CDR2 reads SNEGSKA (reference sequence). The CDR3 here is CSASDSYEQYF. The DNA of the CDR3 is TGCAGTGCTTCGGACAGCTACGAGCAGTACTTC.

This chain links TRBV25-1 with TRBJ1-2; no clear D. Germline loops: CDR1 MGHDK, CDR2 SYGVNS. V gave up 6 bases and J gave up 5 bases, with 10 bases separating them. The CDR3 has 12 residues. The CDR3: CASSLHGYGYTF. The CDR3 DNA reads TGTGCCAGCAGCTTACACGGATATGGCTACACCTTC.

Concerning this clonotype: A clone one base away is much larger, so this may be a read error. The rearrangement uses TRBV7-2 and TRBJ2-5; D perhaps matches TRBD2 (5 bases). Looked up from germline, CDR1 is SGHTA and CDR2 is FQGNSA. The CDR3 has 12 amino acids. Trimming removed 6 bases from V and 11 bases from J, with 16 bases in between. The CDR3 spells CASRRVRDEQYF. CDR3 nucleotide sequence: TGTGCCAGCAGGAGAGTTCGGGATGAGCAGTACTTC.

The chain has TRBV24-1 and TRBJ1-5, with D possibly TRBD1 on 5 matching bases. The germline V gene has CDR1 KGHDR and CDR2 SFDVKD. Trimming removed 3 bases at V and 2 bases at J, with 13 bases between. CDR3 length: 16 amino acids. CDR3 residues: CATSDNLGLGNQPQHF. CDR3 nucleotide sequence: TGTGCCACCAGTGATAATTTGGGGCTAGGCAATCAGCCCCAGCATTTT.

V and J are TRBV30 and TRBJ2-1; 10 bases align to TRBD1. This CDR3 is 13 amino acids long. The germline gives CDR1 GTSNPN, CDR2 SVGIG (reference sequence). V lost 1 base to trimming and J lost 7 bases; unmatched junction nucleotides: 1. This CDR3 is CAWSGDRGNEQFF. The CDR3 region has the DNA TGTGCCTGGAGTGGGGACAGGGGTAATGAGCAGTTCTTC.

The chain carries TRBV6-5 and TRBJ1-6; 10 bases agree with TRBD1. V gave up 6 bases and J gave up 8 bases; unmatched junction bases: 4. CDR3 length: 14 residues. The germline V gene has CDR1 MNHEY and CDR2 SVGAGI. As DNA, the CDR3 is TGTGCCAGCAGCTCGGGACAGGGGTATTCACCCCTCCACTTT. Its translation: CASSSGQGYSPLHF.

The chain is built from TRBV6-1 and TRBJ1-1; D remains unclear. There are 12 residues in the CDR3. CDR1 is MNHNS, CDR2 SASEGT, per germline. The germline V and J ends were trimmed by 7 bases and 4 bases, with 10 bases remaining between them. The CDR3 region is CASIPSRTEAFF. The DNA of the CDR3 is TGTGCCAGCATCCCATCTCGCACTGAAGCTTTCTTT.

DNA for the CDR3: TGCGCCAGCAGCGTGGCCCAGATGAACACTGAAGCTTTCTTT. Its protein is CASSVAQMNTEAFF. J is TRBJ1-1 and V is TRBV5-1, with D hard to call. This CDR3 has 14 amino acids. The V gene lost 4 bases and the J gene lost 0 bases, with 10 bases spanning the gap. Germline V gives CDR1 SGHRS, CDR2 YFSETQ.

The sample holds a few counts of this clonotype. The chain is built from TRBV20-1 and TRBJ2-4; D might be TRBD1 (5 bases). This CDR3 has 12 residues. V was cut by 5 bases and J by 2 bases, with 7 bases left in between. Per germline, CDR1 DFQATT and CDR2 SNEGSKA (reference sequence). The CDR3 here is CSAGAPKNIQYF. DNA for the CDR3: TGCAGTGCTGGGGCCCCCAAAAACATTCAGTACTTC.

The rearrangement uses TRBV27 and TRBJ2-7, with a weak D call TRBD1 (6 bases). CDR1 is MNHEY, CDR2 SMNVEV, per germline (reference sequence). The CDR3 totals 13 residues. Trimming cost V 8 bases and J 4 bases, with 15 bases left between them. CDR3 region: CASGLGHLYEQYF. The DNA of the CDR3 is TGTGCCAGCGGATTGGGACACCTGTACGAGCAGTACTTC.

The table lists this clonotype with a few counts. The rearrangement joins TRBV7-2 to TRBJ2-7; TRBD1 matches 9 bases. The CDR3 covers 16 residues. The V and J ends lost 1 base and 6 bases, in that order; junction bases with no gene match: 10. The germline V gene has CDR1 SGHTA and CDR2 FQGNSA. As DNA, the CDR3 is TGTGCCAGCAGCTTAGGGGACAGGGACCTTAGGGGCGAGCAGTACTTC. Translating it yields CASSLGDRDLRGEQYF.